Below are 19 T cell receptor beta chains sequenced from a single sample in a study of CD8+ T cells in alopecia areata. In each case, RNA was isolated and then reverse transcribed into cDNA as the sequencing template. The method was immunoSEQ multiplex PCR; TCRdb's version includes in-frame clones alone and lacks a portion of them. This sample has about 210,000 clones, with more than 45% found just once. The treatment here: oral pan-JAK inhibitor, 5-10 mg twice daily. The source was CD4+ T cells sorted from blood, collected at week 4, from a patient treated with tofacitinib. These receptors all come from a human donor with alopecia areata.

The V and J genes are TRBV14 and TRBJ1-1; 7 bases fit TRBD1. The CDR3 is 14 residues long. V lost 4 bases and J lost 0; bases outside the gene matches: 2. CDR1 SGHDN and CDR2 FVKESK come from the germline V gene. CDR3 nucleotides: TGTGCCAGCAGCCGCGGACAGGTGAACACTGAAGCTTTCTTT. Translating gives CASSRGQVNTEAFF.

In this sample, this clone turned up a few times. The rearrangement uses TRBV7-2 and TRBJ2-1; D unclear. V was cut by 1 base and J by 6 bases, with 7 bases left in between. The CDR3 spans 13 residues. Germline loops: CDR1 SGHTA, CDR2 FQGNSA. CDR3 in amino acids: CASSLEGFNEQFF. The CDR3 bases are TGTGCCAGCAGCTTAGAGGGCTTCAATGAGCAGTTCTTC.

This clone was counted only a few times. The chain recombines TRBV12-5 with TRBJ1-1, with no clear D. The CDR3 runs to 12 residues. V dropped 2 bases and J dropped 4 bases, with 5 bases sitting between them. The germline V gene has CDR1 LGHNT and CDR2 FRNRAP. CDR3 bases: TGTGCTAGTGGTTTGCATGGCACTGAAGCTTTCTTT. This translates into CASGLHGTEAFF.

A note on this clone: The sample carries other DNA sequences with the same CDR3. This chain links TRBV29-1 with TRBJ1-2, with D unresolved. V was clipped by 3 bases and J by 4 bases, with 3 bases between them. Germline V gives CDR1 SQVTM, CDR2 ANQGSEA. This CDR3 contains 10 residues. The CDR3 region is CSVEGYGYTF. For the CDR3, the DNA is TGCAGCGTTGAGGGCTATGGCTACACCTTC.

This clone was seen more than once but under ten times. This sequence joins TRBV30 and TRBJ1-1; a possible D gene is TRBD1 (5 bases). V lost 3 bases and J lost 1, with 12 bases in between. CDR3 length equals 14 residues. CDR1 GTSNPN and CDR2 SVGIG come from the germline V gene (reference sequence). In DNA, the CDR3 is TGTGCCTGGAGCGAGGGACCGACGAACACTGAAGCTTTCTTT. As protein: CAWSEGPTNTEAFF.

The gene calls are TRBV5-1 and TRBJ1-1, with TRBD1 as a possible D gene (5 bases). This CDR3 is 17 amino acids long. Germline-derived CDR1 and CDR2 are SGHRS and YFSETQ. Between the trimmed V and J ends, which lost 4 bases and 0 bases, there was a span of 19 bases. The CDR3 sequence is CASSASTWGIMNTEAFF. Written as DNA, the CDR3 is TGCGCCAGCAGCGCGTCAACTTGGGGGATCATGAACACTGAAGCTTTCTTT.

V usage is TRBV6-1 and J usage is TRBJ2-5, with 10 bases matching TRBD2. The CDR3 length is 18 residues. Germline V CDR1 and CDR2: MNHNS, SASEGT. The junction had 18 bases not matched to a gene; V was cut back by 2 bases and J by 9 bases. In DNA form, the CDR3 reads TGTGCCAGCAGTGAAAGGGAGATAGGACTAGCGGCGTATTCGGCCCAGTACTTC. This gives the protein CASSEREIGLAAYSAQYF.

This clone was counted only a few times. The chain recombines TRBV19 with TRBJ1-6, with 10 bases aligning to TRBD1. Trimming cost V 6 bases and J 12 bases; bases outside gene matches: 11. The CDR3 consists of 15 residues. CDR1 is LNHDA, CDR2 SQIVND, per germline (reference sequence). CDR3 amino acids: CASSTEGTGEGPLHF. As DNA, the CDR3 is TGTGCCAGTAGCACGGAAGGGACAGGGGAAGGACCCCTCCACTTT.

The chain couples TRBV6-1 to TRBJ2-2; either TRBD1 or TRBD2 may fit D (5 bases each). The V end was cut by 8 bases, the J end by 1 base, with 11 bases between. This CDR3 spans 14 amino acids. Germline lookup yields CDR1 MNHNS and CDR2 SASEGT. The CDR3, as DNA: TGTGCCAGCCCCGGGACGGTGAACACCGGGGAGCTGTTTTTT. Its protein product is CASPGTVNTGELFF.

Written as DNA, the CDR3 is TGTGCCAGCACCCCGACCAGTCAAGGCTACACCTTC. Translation gives CASTPTSQGYTF. V and J are TRBV7-9 and TRBJ1-2; no firm D call. V was cut by 7 bases and J by 8 bases, with 14 bases left in between. The CDR3 covers 12 residues. Germline-derived CDR1 and CDR2 are SEHNR and FQNEAQ (reference sequence).

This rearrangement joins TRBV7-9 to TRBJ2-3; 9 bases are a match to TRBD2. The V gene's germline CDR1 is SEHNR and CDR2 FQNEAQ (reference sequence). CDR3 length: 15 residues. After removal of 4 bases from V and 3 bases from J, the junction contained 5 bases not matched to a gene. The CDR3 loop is CASSSRGGETDTQYF. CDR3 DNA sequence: TGTGCCAGCAGCTCGCGCGGGGGGGAGACAGATACGCAGTATTTT.

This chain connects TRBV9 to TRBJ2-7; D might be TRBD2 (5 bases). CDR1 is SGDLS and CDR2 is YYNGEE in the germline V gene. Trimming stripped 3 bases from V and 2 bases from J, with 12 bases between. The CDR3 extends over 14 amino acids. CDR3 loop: CASSARAEAYEQYF. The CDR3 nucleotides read TGTGCCAGCAGCGCTCGGGCGGAGGCCTACGAGCAGTACTTC.

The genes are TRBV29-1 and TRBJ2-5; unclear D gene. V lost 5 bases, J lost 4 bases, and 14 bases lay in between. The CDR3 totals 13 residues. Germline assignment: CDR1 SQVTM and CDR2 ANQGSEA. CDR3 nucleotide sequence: TGCAGCGTTTTATCCAGGATTCGAGAGACCCAGTACTTC. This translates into CSVLSRIRETQYF.

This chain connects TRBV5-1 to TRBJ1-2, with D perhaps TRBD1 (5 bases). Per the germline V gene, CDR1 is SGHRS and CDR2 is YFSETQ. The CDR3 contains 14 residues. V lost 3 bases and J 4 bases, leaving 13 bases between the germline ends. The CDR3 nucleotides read TGCGCCAGCAGCTCCGATGGGGGGACCTATGGCTACACCTTC. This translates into CASSSDGGTYGYTF.

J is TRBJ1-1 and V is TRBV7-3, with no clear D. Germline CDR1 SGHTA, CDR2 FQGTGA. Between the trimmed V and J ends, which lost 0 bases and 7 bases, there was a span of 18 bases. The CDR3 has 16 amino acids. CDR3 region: CASSLTPGSTIDEAFF. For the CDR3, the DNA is TGTGCCAGCAGCTTAACACCGGGCAGTACGATAGATGAAGCTTTCTTT.

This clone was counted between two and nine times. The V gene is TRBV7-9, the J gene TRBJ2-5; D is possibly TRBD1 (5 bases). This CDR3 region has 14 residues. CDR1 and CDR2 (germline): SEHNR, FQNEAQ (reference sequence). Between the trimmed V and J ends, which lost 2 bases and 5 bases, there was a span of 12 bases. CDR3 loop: CASSLPQGWETQYF. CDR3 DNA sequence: TGTGCCAGCAGCTTACCTCAGGGATGGGAGACCCAGTACTTC.

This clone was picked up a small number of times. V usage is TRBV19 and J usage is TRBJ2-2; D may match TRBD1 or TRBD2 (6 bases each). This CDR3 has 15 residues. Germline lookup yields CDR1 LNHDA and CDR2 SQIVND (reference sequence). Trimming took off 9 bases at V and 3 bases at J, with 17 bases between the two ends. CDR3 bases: TGTGCCAGCGATAGTTGGGGGGCCGACACCGGGGAGCTGTTTTTT. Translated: CASDSWGADTGELFF.

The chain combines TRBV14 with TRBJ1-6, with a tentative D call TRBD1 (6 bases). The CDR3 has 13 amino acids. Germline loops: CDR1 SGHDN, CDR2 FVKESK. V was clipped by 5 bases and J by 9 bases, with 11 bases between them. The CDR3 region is CASSRIQGSPLHF. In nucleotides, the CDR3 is TGTGCCAGCAGCAGAATACAGGGTTCACCCCTCCACTTT.

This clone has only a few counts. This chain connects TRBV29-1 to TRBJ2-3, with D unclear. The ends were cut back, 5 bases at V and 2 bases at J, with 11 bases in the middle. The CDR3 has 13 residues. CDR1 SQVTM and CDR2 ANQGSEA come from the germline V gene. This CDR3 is CSVSGRYTDTQYF. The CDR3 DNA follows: TGCAGCGTTTCGGGCAGATACACAGATACGCAGTATTTT.